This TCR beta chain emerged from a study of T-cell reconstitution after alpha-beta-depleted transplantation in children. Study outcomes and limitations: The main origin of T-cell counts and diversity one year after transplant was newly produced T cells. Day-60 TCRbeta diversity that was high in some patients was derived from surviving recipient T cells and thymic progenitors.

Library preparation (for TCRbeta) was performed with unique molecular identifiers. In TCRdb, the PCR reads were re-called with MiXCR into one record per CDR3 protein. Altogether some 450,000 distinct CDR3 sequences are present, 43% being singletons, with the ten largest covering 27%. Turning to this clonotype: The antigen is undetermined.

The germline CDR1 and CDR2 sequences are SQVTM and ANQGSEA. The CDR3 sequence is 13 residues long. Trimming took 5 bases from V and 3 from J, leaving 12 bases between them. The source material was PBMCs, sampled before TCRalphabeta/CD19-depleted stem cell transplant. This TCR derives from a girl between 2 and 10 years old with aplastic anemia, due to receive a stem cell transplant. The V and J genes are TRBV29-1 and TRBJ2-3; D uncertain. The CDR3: CSVSGLRTDTQYF. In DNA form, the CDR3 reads TGCAGCGTTAGTGGGTTACGGACAGATACGCAGTATTTT.